This TCR beta chain originates from a study of PD-1 blockade in mismatch repair-deficient tumors. The CDR3 extends over 17 amino acids. The germline CDR1 and CDR2 sequences are SGHRS and YFSETQ. The junction had 5 bases not matched to a gene; V was cut back by 0 bases and J by 2 bases. Repertoires were generated with immunoSEQ multiplex PCR, while TCRdb's copy carries only in-frame clones and drops some. The table lists more than 15,000 clones, more than 65% of them singletons. The sequenced sample was PBMCs, obtained 4 weeks after starting pembrolizumab. This clonotype was obtained from an adult with mismatch repair-deficient cancer. The chain recombines TRBV5-1 with TRBJ2-3; TRBD2 aligns across 11 bases. The CDR3 here is CASSLESLAGDTDTQYF. The DNA of the CDR3 is TGCGCCAGCAGCTTGGAGTCACTAGCGGGAGACACAGATACGCAGTATTTT.